The 28 T cell receptor beta chains presented below share a single source sample, sequenced in a study of cytomegalovirus exposure and HLA in healthy donors. TCRdb's table, derived via immunoSEQ multiplex PCR, lists solely in-frame clones and lacks some. Of 150,000 to 200,000 clones in the sample, 75% to 90% are singletons; the top ten hold approximately 2.2%. Specimen: PBMCs. These receptors originate from a young woman in good health and CMV-seronegative.

V is TRBV9 and J is TRBJ2-7, with no clear D. The length of the CDR3 is 15 residues. Per the germline V gene, CDR1 is SGDLS and CDR2 is YYNGEE. Trimming took off 0 bases at V and 0 bases at J, with 10 bases between the two ends. CDR3 nucleotides: TGTGCCAGCAGCGTAGCAGGCGCAAGCTCCTACGAGCAGTACTTC. This translates into CASSVAGASSYEQYF. Drawing the rest from reference TRBV9 and TRBJ2-7, the complete variable domain is DSGVTQTPKHLITATGQRVTLRCSPRSGDLSVYWYQQSLDQGLQFLIQYYNGEERAKGNILERFSAQQFPDLHSELNLSSLELGDSALYFCASSVAGASSYEQYFGPGTRLTVT.

The CDR3 bases are TGTGCCAGCAGCGTAGCCTCTGACACGACCATGTTATTCTATGGCTACACCTTC. This gives the protein CASSVASDTTMLFYGYTF. The chain is built from TRBV9 and TRBJ1-2; D is ambiguous. The germline CDR1 and CDR2 sequences are SGDLS and YYNGEE. The CDR3 extends over 18 amino acids. V gave up 0 bases and J gave up 4 bases, with 22 bases separating them.

This clone appeared once. The chain joins TRBV7-9 to TRBJ1-1, with D hard to call. The CDR3 extends over 13 amino acids. Germline V lookup: CDR1 SEHNR, CDR2 FQNEAQ (reference sequence). Trimming stripped 5 bases from V and 4 bases from J, with 11 bases between. CDR3 amino acids: CASSREQSTEAFF. For the CDR3, the DNA is TGTGCCAGCAGCCGGGAACAGTCCACTGAAGCTTTCTTT.

The rearrangement uses TRBV5-1 and TRBJ2-1; D gene uncertain. Trimming left V 1 base short and J 9 bases short, with 8 bases between. Germline lookup yields CDR1 SGHRS and CDR2 YFSETQ. This CDR3 spans 12 amino acids. In nucleotides, the CDR3 is TGCGCCAGCAGCTTGAACCTCGGTGAGCAGTTCTTC. It translates to CASSLNLGEQFF.

This chain connects TRBV5-4 to TRBJ2-3; tentatively, D is TRBD1 (5 bases). The CDR3 has 15 residues. The germline V gene has CDR1 SGHNT and CDR2 YYREEE (reference sequence). With 0 bases removed from V and 6 bases from J, the gap between germline ends came to 14 bases. The CDR3 here is CASSLDRLQGDTQYF. CDR3 nucleotide sequence: TGTGCCAGCAGCTTGGATCGTCTCCAGGGCGATACGCAGTATTTT.

This chain joins TRBV6-1 and TRBJ2-1, with 10 positions matching TRBD2. CDR1 is MNHNS, CDR2 SASEGT, per germline. V shed 2 bases, J shed 7 bases, and the junction held 8 bases outside the gene matches. CDR3 length: 16 residues. CDR3 residues: CASSEQGAGGRNEQFF. The DNA for the CDR3 is TGTGCCAGCAGTGAACAGGGAGCGGGGGGGCGAAATGAGCAGTTCTTC.

The J gene is TRBJ1-2, the V gene TRBV7-9; maybe TRBD1 (6 bases). V was shortened by 4 bases and J by 4 bases, with 19 bases between the two germline ends. In germline, CDR1 is SEHNR, CDR2 FQNEAQ (reference sequence). There are 16 residues in the CDR3. For the CDR3, the DNA is TGTGCCAGCAGCTCTCCTAGGGGACACATCTTCTATGGCTACACCTTC. Amino acid sequence: CASSSPRGHIFYGYTF.

The V call is TRBV9, the J call TRBJ2-1; 11 nucleotides agree with TRBD2. Looked up from germline, CDR1 is SGDLS and CDR2 is YYNGEE. This CDR3 contains 15 residues. J gave up 6 bases and V 0 bases, and 2 bases lay outside the gene matches. The DNA of the CDR3 is TGTGCCAGCAGCGTAGGACTAGCGGGATCCAATGAGCAGTTCTTC. Translated, it gives CASSVGLAGSNEQFF.

This sequence joins TRBV6-6 and TRBJ1-1, with D unresolved. V was cut by 7 bases and J by 0 bases, with 12 bases left in between. The CDR3 has 14 amino acids. The germline gives CDR1 MNHNY, CDR2 SVGAGI (reference sequence). This CDR3 is CASILRVMNTEAFF. The DNA for the CDR3 is TGTGCCAGCATTCTGAGGGTAATGAACACTGAAGCTTTCTTT.

The chain has TRBV29-1 and TRBJ2-7; tentative D call: TRBD1 (6 bases). CDR3 length equals 12 residues. Between the trimmed V and J ends, which lost 6 bases and 1 base, there was a span of 10 bases. The germline V gene has CDR1 SQVTM and CDR2 ANQGSEA. The CDR3 DNA follows: TGCAGCGTCAACGGACAGTCCTACGAGCAGTACTTC. Translation: CSVNGQSYEQYF.

The J gene is TRBJ2-2, the V gene TRBV4-1; tentatively, D is TRBD2 (7 bases). This CDR3 has 14 amino acids. V lost 0 bases and J 13 bases, leaving 15 bases between the germline ends. Germline V CDR1 and CDR2: MGHRA, YSYEKL. The CDR3 region has the DNA TGCGCCAGCAGCCAAGAGGAGGGGGAGGGTTCGCTGTTTTTT. It specifies CASSQEEGEGSLFF.

The rearrangement joins TRBV29-1 to TRBJ2-7; D is perhaps TRBD2 (6 bases). Germline V gene lookup returns CDR1 SQVTM and CDR2 ANQGSEA. The length of the CDR3 is 14 residues. The V end was cut by 6 bases, the J end by 4 bases, with 19 bases between. CDR3 loop: CSVAHRAGPYEQYF. The CDR3 DNA follows: TGCAGCGTCGCCCACCGAGCGGGTCCTTACGAGCAGTACTTC.

The chain joins TRBV29-1 to TRBJ2-5, with TRBD1 matching 9 bases. This CDR3 spans 13 amino acids. With V trimmed by 4 bases and J by 2 bases, 2 bases remained unmatched. CDR1 is SQVTM, CDR2 ANQGSEA, per germline. This CDR3 reads CSVGGTGQETQYF. CDR3 coding DNA: TGCAGCGTTGGGGGGACAGGGCAAGAGACCCAGTACTTC.

The chain recombines TRBV18 with TRBJ1-6; D may be TRBD1 (5 bases). The CDR3 sequence is 17 residues long. Germline V gene sequence: CDR1 KGHSH, CDR2 LQKENI. The V end was cut by 4 bases, the J end by 4 bases, with 17 bases between. This CDR3 is CASSRPFGTDYNSPLHF. For the CDR3, the DNA is TGTGCCAGCTCACGACCCTTCGGGACTGATTATAATTCACCCCTCCACTTT.

This chain connects TRBV5-4 to TRBJ2-7, with 8 positions matching TRBD1. The CDR3 loop spans 16 amino acids. Germline V gene data show CDR1 as SGHNT and CDR2 as YYREEE (reference sequence). The trim removed 2 bases at V and 3 bases at J, leaving 10 bases unmatched. CDR3 protein: CASSFRSAGGYYEQYF. The CDR3 DNA reads TGTGCCAGCAGCTTCCGGTCGGCAGGGGGCTACTACGAGCAGTACTTC.

The V call is TRBV5-1, the J call TRBJ2-2; 7 nucleotides align to TRBD1. CDR1 SGHRS and CDR2 YFSETQ come from the germline V gene. This CDR3 region has 13 residues. Trimming at V came to 4 bases and at J to 7 bases, leaving 4 bases not matched to a gene. The chain's CDR3 is CASSLTGVGELFF. The CDR3 DNA is TGCGCCAGCAGCCTAACAGGGGTCGGGGAGCTGTTTTTT.

J is TRBJ1-1 and V is TRBV29-1; 8 nucleotides line up with TRBD1. This CDR3 spans 13 amino acids. In germline, CDR1 is SQVTM, CDR2 ANQGSEA. V lost 7 bases, J lost 3 bases, and 7 bases stayed unmatched. CDR3 residues: CSGTTGGHTEAFF. Written as DNA, the CDR3 is TGCAGCGGGACTACAGGGGGGCACACTGAAGCTTTCTTT.

The rearrangement links TRBV4-1 to TRBJ2-1; 14 nucleotides align to TRBD2. V shed 7 bases and J 1 base; nucleotides not matched to a gene: 3. Germline loops: CDR1 MGHRA, CDR2 YSYEKL. The CDR3 has 16 amino acids. The CDR3 nucleotides are TGCGCCAGCACCAGACTAGCGGGGGGGTCCTACAATGAGCAGTTCTTC. As protein: CASTRLAGGSYNEQFF.

The V and J genes are TRBV5-1 and TRBJ2-1, with a weak D call TRBD2 (6 bases). Trimming pared 3 bases from V and 9 bases from J, leaving 22 bases between. The germline V gene has CDR1 SGHRS and CDR2 YFSETQ. CDR3 length: 16 amino acids. CDR3 loop: CASSSDLPGVAREQFF. Here the CDR3 DNA reads TGCGCCAGCAGCTCGGACCTTCCGGGGGTGGCGCGTGAGCAGTTCTTC.

The chain has TRBV9 and TRBJ2-3, with D perhaps TRBD1 (6 bases). Germline V gives CDR1 SGDLS, CDR2 YYNGEE. The V and J ends lost 4 bases and 2 bases respectively, with 17 bases between them. The CDR3 spans 16 residues. The CDR3 spells CASSIFYRANTDTQYF. CDR3 DNA sequence: TGTGCCAGCAGCATCTTCTACAGGGCTAACACAGATACGCAGTATTTT.

The chain carries TRBV5-1 and TRBJ2-3; 11 bases are shared with TRBD2. There are 15 residues in the CDR3. The germline V gene has CDR1 SGHRS and CDR2 YFSETQ. With V trimmed by 7 bases and J by 6 bases, 10 bases remained unmatched. The CDR3 nucleotides read TGCGCCAGCCAGGCCCTAGCGGGGGGCAGGGATACGCAGTATTTT. It yields the protein CASQALAGGRDTQYF.

This clone turned up a few times. The chain has TRBV5-6 and TRBJ2-3, with 8 bases matching TRBD2. The V gene's germline CDR1 is SGHDT and CDR2 YYEEEE. Trimming cost V 4 bases and J 2 bases; bases outside gene matches: 9. The CDR3 loop spans 16 amino acids. As DNA, the CDR3 is TGTGCCAGCAGCCCTGGAACTAGCGGATACACAGATACGCAGTATTTT. It specifies CASSPGTSGYTDTQYF.

This clone was found once. This rearrangement joins TRBV6-5 to TRBJ2-3; D gene ambiguous. The V end lost 0 bases, the J end lost 6 bases, and 7 bases lay between the germline ends. CDR1 and CDR2 from the germline V gene are MNHEY and SVGAGI. This CDR3 is 13 amino acids long. The CDR3 here is CASSYSSRDTQYF. CDR3 DNA sequence: TGTGCCAGCAGTTACTCCTCCAGGGATACGCAGTATTTT.

This clone was seen once. The CDR3 protein is CASSENTYYVQHVENQPQHF. CDR3 sequence (DNA): TGTGCCAGCAGTGAAAATACCTATTATGTACAACATGTGGAGAATCAGCCCCAGCATTTT. The V call is TRBV6-1, the J call TRBJ1-5; D gene unclear. Trimming cost V 2 bases and J 4 bases, with 27 bases left between them. CDR3 length: 20 amino acids. CDR1 is MNHNS and CDR2 is SASEGT in the germline V gene.

The chain employs TRBV5-1 and TRBJ1-2; D is perhaps TRBD1 (6 bases). The length of the CDR3 is 13 residues. V was clipped by 0 bases and J by 3 bases, with 6 bases between them. Germline CDR1 is SGHRS and CDR2 is YFSETQ. The CDR3 loop reads CASSLEGDYGYTF. CDR3 bases: TGCGCCAGCAGCTTGGAGGGGGACTATGGCTACACCTTC.

The rearrangement links TRBV27 to TRBJ2-2, with D maybe TRBD2 (6 bases). Germline CDR1 reads MNHEY; CDR2 reads SMNVEV (reference sequence). This CDR3 comprises 14 residues. V gave up 4 bases and J gave up 4 bases, with 10 bases separating them. CDR3 nucleotide sequence: TGTGCCAGCAGTTATCGGGGGTTCACCGGGGAGCTGTTTTTT. Translation: CASSYRGFTGELFF.

V and J are TRBV7-8 and TRBJ1-2; the D is unclear. V was cut by 3 bases and J by 8 bases, with 16 bases left in between. In germline, CDR1 is SGHVS, CDR2 FQNEAQ. CDR3 length: 14 residues. The CDR3 DNA reads as TGTGCCAGCAGCTTTTACCCGCATTTCGGGGGCTACACCTTC. Translation: CASSFYPHFGGYTF.

In regard to this clone: Within the sample, other DNA sequences also encode this same CDR3. The V call is TRBV19, the J call TRBJ1-1, with D unclear. V lost 4 bases and J 4 bases, leaving 7 bases between the germline ends. Germline values: CDR1 LNHDA, CDR2 SQIVND (reference sequence). The CDR3 is made up of 12 amino acids. CDR3 sequence reads: CASSTGVTEAFF. The CDR3 nucleotides are TGTGCCAGTAGTACGGGAGTCACTGAAGCTTTCTTT.